These 11 T cell receptor beta chains were all obtained from the same sample, sequenced in a study of blood T cell repertoires in COVID-19. Libraries were prepared by immunoSEQ multiplex PCR; TCRdb keeps only in-frame clonotypes and omits some of them. The data contain over 150,000 clones, about 87% of them seen just once; the ten biggest clones take up 3% to 4.5%. Sample: peripheral blood. These TCRs come from a woman aged 55 to 70 who had recovered from COVID-19.

The chain couples TRBV7-2 to TRBJ2-2, with TRBD1 matching 8 bases. V shed 0 bases, J shed 7 bases, and the junction held 4 bases outside the gene matches. CDR1 and CDR2 from the germline V gene are SGHTA and FQGNSA. This CDR3 spans 15 amino acids. For the CDR3, the DNA is TGTGCCAGCAGCTTAGCCCGGACAGGGCTCGGGGAGCTGTTTTTT. The encoded protein is CASSLARTGLGELFF.

The chain has TRBV10-3 and TRBJ2-7; 7 bases align to TRBD2. Germline V gene data show CDR1 as ENHRY and CDR2 as SYGVKD. With V trimmed by 7 bases and J by 3 bases, 9 bases remained unmatched. The CDR3 contains 14 residues. The CDR3 DNA reads TGTGCCATCAAGGCTGGGGGGGAAGGCTACGAGCAGTACTTC. Encoded protein: CAIKAGGEGYEQYF.

J is TRBJ2-7 and V is TRBV5-1, with TRBD2 matching 10 bases. CDR3 length: 16 residues. The junction had 9 bases not matched to a gene; V was cut back by 0 bases and J by 6 bases. CDR1 and CDR2 from the germline V gene are SGHRS and YFSETQ. The CDR3 sequence is CASSLGPGLATGEQYF. CDR3 DNA: TGCGCCAGCAGCTTGGGGCCGGGACTAGCGACGGGCGAGCAGTACTTC.

A single count supports this clone. The chain combines TRBV3-1 (or the pseudogene TRBV3-2) with TRBJ2-1; the match to TRBD1 covers 7 bases. The CDR3 has 15 amino acids. Germline V lookup: CDR1 LGHDT, CDR2 YNNKEL (reference sequence). Losses at the gene ends were 3 bases for V and 4 bases for J; bases not matched to a gene: 6. The CDR3 DNA reads as TGTGCCAGCAGCCAGGGGCAGGGGGAGTACAATGAGCAGTTCTTC. This translates into CASSQGQGEYNEQFF.

V usage is TRBV6-5 and J usage is TRBJ1-1; TRBD1 agrees at 8 bases. Per the germline V gene, CDR1 is MNHEY and CDR2 is SVGAGI. This CDR3 spans 15 amino acids. Germline trimming cut 7 bases from V and 3 bases from J; bases unmatched to any gene: 10. The CDR3 sequence: CASTETGAGDTEAFF. CDR3 nucleotide sequence: TGTGCCAGCACCGAGACAGGGGCGGGGGACACTGAAGCTTTCTTT.

This clone came up once. The chain combines TRBV11-3 with TRBJ2-5, with a weak D call TRBD1 (5 bases). The V and J ends lost 5 bases and 3 bases respectively, with 16 bases between them. This CDR3 has 15 residues. CDR1 is SGHNT and CDR2 is YENEEA in the germline V gene. CDR3 in amino acids: CASSPGLGVEETQYF. CDR3 nucleotides: TGTGCCAGCAGCCCCGGTCTAGGGGTAGAAGAGACCCAGTACTTC.

V usage is TRBV7-9 and J usage is TRBJ2-7, with D perhaps matching TRBD1 (5 bases). Trimming shortened V by 4 bases and J by 2 bases, and 9 bases separated the two germline ends. The CDR3 sequence is 13 residues long. In germline, CDR1 is SEHNR, CDR2 FQNEAQ (reference sequence). CDR3 region: CASSSRVTYEQYF. In DNA, the CDR3 is TGTGCCAGCAGCTCCAGGGTCACCTACGAGCAGTACTTC.

The CDR3 nucleotides are TGTGCCAGCAGCGTCTCGGCTAGCGGGGAACCCAAGGCCCAGTACTTC. Its protein product is CASSVSASGEPKAQYF. This chain uses TRBV5-4 with TRBJ2-5; 9 nucleotides agree with TRBD2. The V segment lost 4 bases and the J segment 9 bases; nucleotides outside the gene matches: 16. Germline CDR1 SGHNT, CDR2 YYREEE (reference sequence). The CDR3 is made up of 16 amino acids.

The chain recombines TRBV18 with TRBJ2-6, with TRBD1 matching 8 bases. Germline CDR1 reads KGHSH; CDR2 reads LQKENI. V was clipped by 2 bases and J by 6 bases; unmatched bases: 9. The CDR3 sequence is 17 residues long. CDR3 sequence (DNA): TGTGCCAGCTCACCAGGGACAGGTTTGTCGGTGGCCAACGTCCTGACTTTC. Its protein product is CASSPGTGLSVANVLTF.

The genes are TRBV2 and TRBJ1-1; 8 positions agree with TRBD1. CDR1 and CDR2 from the germline V gene are SNHLY and FYNNEI. CDR3 size: 14 residues. V gave up 4 bases and J gave up 4 bases; unmatched junction bases: 5. As DNA, the CDR3 is TGTGCCAGCAGTGGCAGGGGGCAGGGCACTGAAGCTTTCTTT. As protein: CASSGRGQGTEAFF.

A single count supports this clone. This chain connects TRBV5-6 to TRBJ2-1, with TRBD2 matching 9 bases. V lost 3 bases, J lost 0 bases, and 10 bases stayed unmatched. The V gene's germline CDR1 is SGHDT and CDR2 YYEEEE. There are 18 residues in the CDR3. The CDR3 here is CASSYNGLAGNSYNEQFF. CDR3 DNA sequence: TGTGCCAGCAGCTACAACGGGCTAGCGGGAAACTCCTACAATGAGCAGTTCTTC.